Here is one TCR beta chain with its context. Its antigen is unidentified. TCRdb's table, derived via immunoSEQ multiplex PCR, lists solely in-frame clones and lacks some. This table holds 300,000 to 450,000 clones, 70% to 90% found once. This entry belongs to a study of Ad26.COV2.S vaccination and SARS-CoV-2 variants. Points from the study as a whole: There was reportedly substantial breadth in spike-specific CD8+ and CD4+ T cell responses after vaccination. Spike-specific TCR breadth was greater after Ad26.COV2.S than placebo. Responses of T cells in total may have been underestimated by the TCR breadth and depth analyses.

Treatment denoted: some 19 received Ad26.COV2.S at low or high dose, single or two shots; 5 received placebo; per-sample allocation not given. On day 63 after the first injection, vaccine and placebo recipients gave samples. The CDR3 totals 13 residues. V lost 3 bases and J lost 2, with 8 bases in between. CDR1 is ENHRY, CDR2 SYGVKD, per germline. This receptor was identified in a person aged 18-60 years who received the Ad26.COV2.S COVID-19 vaccine or a placebo. The sequences come from peripheral blood, collected in a trial of Ad26.COV2.S vaccine versus placebo. The chain has TRBV10-3 and TRBJ2-7; D possibly corresponds to TRBD1 (5 bases). The CDR3 nucleotides are TGTGCCATCAGTGACCGACAGCCCTACGAGCAGTACTTC. This codes for CAISDRQPYEQYF.